These 3 T cell receptor beta chains were all obtained from the same sample, sequenced in a study of spatial heterogeneity in lung cancer. Whole-study results and caveats: Intratumoral expanded alpha and beta TCR counts were found to track tumor mutation counts.

Indicated time point: sample taken at primary tumor resection. TCRdb reprocessed the 5' RACE reads via MiXCR and lists one record per CDR3 protein. The sample holds 4,500 to 6,000 distinct CDR3 sequences, more than 4% seen once. What these receptors recognize is not known. The sample was lung tumor tissue, taken at surgery. These receptors were obtained from a male donor with early-stage non-small cell lung cancer.

This clonotype was seen ten or more times. This sequence joins TRBV28 and TRBJ2-7; the match to TRBD1 covers 9 bases. Germline CDR1 and CDR2: MDHEN and SYDVKM. V shed 5 bases and J 1 base; nucleotides not matched to a gene: 6. The CDR3 contains 15 residues. The CDR3: CASSRRQGGSYEQYF. The CDR3 nucleotides read TGTGCCAGCAGTCGAAGACAGGGGGGATCCTACGAGCAGTACTTC.

This clonotype was counted ten times or more. This sequence joins TRBV7-2 and TRBJ1-2; 10 bases agree with TRBD1. Germline V gene sequence: CDR1 SGHTA, CDR2 FQGNSA. Trimming cost V 3 bases and J 1 base; bases outside gene matches: 5. The CDR3 runs to 16 residues. The CDR3 region is CASSFGTGAVNYGYTF. The CDR3, as DNA: TGTGCCAGCAGCTTCGGGACAGGGGCAGTTAACTATGGCTACACCTTC.

To note about this clonotype: The limits of the CDR3 on the DNA are not certain, so only TCRdb's listed CDR3 is given. The CDR3 loop is CASSLSGAGEQFFGPGEQFF. This chain joins TRBV27 and TRBJ2-1; the D segment call TRBD1 is taken from the table without a DNA check. Germline loops: CDR1 MNHEY, CDR2 SMNVEV (reference sequence). Termini included, the CDR3 measures 20 amino acids.